The rows below give T cell receptor beta chains drawn from one sample of a study of T-cell memory formation after mild COVID-19. From the 5' RACE reads, TCRdb called clonotypes with MiXCR, one entry per CDR3 protein. Among around 300,000 distinct CDR3 sequences, 15% to 20% were seen once, and the ten largest hold roughly 21%. The material sequenced was PBMCs or a T cell subset sorted from them (not recorded which). The origin of the receptors is a young man who had mild COVID-19 (a few samples of this study predate the infection). Cell type and time point are not known. CDR3s include the opening cysteine and the closing phenylalanine or tryptophan. D genes are given only for firm matches. The listing skips clone size in some rows; elsewhere it reads once, few, many or a size class.

size	V	D	J	DNA	CDR3
.	TRBV5-6	TRBD2	TRBJ2-7	TGTGCCAGCAGCTTGGGAAGTAGCGGGAGGGCCGTCTTCTACGAGCAGTACTTC	CASSLGSSGRAVFYEQYF
.	TRBV10-3	.	TRBJ1-6	TGTGCCACCGCCGGGGCAACAGCAGGACGTTCACCCCTCCACTTT	CATAGATAGRSPLHF
.	TRBV6-5	.	TRBJ1-3	TGTGCCAGCAGTTACGGGGCGTTCCCTGGAAACACCATATATTTT	CASSYGAFPGNTIYF
few	TRBV4-1	.	TRBJ2-3	TGCGCCAGCAGCCAAGAGAACACAGATACGCAGTATTTT	CASSQENTDTQYF
many	TRBV5-4	.	TRBJ2-1	TGTGCCAGCAGCCCGAGACAGCACCACTCCTACAATGAGCAGTTCTTC	CASSPRQHHSYNEQFF
few	TRBV12-3/TRBV12-4	.	TRBJ1-2	TGTGCCAGCAGTCTTGGAGGGTCTAACTATGGCTACACCTTC	CASSLGGSNYGYTF
.	TRBV27	.	TRBJ1-2	TGTGCCAGCAGTCCTGGATGGGCTAACTATGGCTACACCTTC	CASSPGWANYGYTF
few	TRBV7-2	TRBD2	TRBJ2-1	TGTGCCAGCAGCTCTACGTCGGGGGGGCATGAGCAGTTCTTC	CASSSTSGGHEQFF
.	TRBV5-1	TRBD1	TRBJ2-2	TGCGCCAGCAGCTTGCCCGGGACAGGGAAGACCGGGGAGCTGTTTTTT	CASSLPGTGKTGELFF
few	TRBV4-2	.	TRBJ2-7	TGTGCCAGCAGCCAAGAGGATTACCTCTCCTACGAGCAGTACTTC	CASSQEDYLSYEQYF
few	TRBV23-1	TRBD1	TRBJ2-4	TGCGCCAGCAGTCAGCCGGGACAGGGTTTGACCAAAAACATTCAGTACTTC	CASSQPGQGLTKNIQYF
.	TRBV29-1	TRBD2	TRBJ2-3	TGCAGCGTTGACGCGCGGGGGTCTAGCACAGATACGCAGTATTTT	CSVDARGSSTDTQYF
.	TRBV5-1	.	TRBJ2-3	TGCGCCAGCAGCTTGCGGGCTAGTGGAGATACGCAGTATTTT	CASSLRASGDTQYF
.	TRBV9	TRBD2	TRBJ2-1	TGTGCCAGCAGCCCCGGACTAGATCGGGATGAGCAGTTCTTC	CASSPGLDRDEQFF
.	TRBV24-1	TRBD2	TRBJ2-1	TGTGCCACCAGTGATCCAGCGGGGGGGTACAATGAGCAGTTCTTC	CATSDPAGGYNEQFF
few	TRBV4-3	.	TRBJ2-5	TGCGCCAGCAGCCAAGCCGCGACTCCCCCGGGAGAGACCCAGTACTTC	CASSQAATPPGETQYF
.	TRBV18	.	TRBJ2-3	TGTGCCAGCTCACCACCAAGTGAAGATACGCAGTATTTT	CASSPPSEDTQYF
.	TRBV11-2	.	TRBJ2-4	TGTGCCAGCAGCTTAGATGTGTCTATAAACATTCAGTACTTC	CASSLDVSINIQYF
few	TRBV20-1	TRBD1	TRBJ2-1	TGCAGTGCTAGAGAGGGACAGAGCTCCTACAATGAGCAGTTCTTC	CSAREGQSSYNEQFF
.	TRBV5-6	.	TRBJ2-7	TGTGCCAGCAGCTTAGACAGCTACGTCGACGAGCAGTACTTC	CASSLDSYVDEQYF
many	TRBV5-1	.	TRBJ2-3	TGCGCCAGCAGCTTAGACAGCGTCACAGATACGCAGTATTTT	CASSLDSVTDTQYF
few	TRBV7-3	.	TRBJ1-2	TGTGCCAGCAGCACAGATTCCGTCTATGGCTACACCTTC	CASSTDSVYGYTF
.	TRBV24-1	.	TRBJ2-2	TGTGCCACGAGGGGACAGAACACCGGGGAGCTGTTTTTT	CATRGQNTGELFF
few	TRBV5-1	TRBD1	TRBJ1-5	TGCGCCAGCAGCGCTGCCGGGACAGGGGGAGAAGCCCAGCATTTT	CASSAAGTGGEAQHF
few	TRBV7-2	.	TRBJ2-6	TGTGCCAGCAGCTTAAGAGGCAGTCCTGGGGCCAACGTCCTGACTTTC	CASSLRGSPGANVLTF
few	TRBV9	.	TRBJ2-3	TGTGCCAGCAGCGTAGGCTTTTGGGATACGCAGTATTTT	CASSVGFWDTQYF
few	TRBV20-1	.	TRBJ2-1	TGCAGTGCTCGGCTAGCGCCGAACAATGAGCAGTTCTTC	CSARLAPNNEQFF
.	TRBV7-2	.	TRBJ1-2	TGTGCCAGCAGCTTAGGTTTTGACTATGGCTACACCTTC	CASSLGFDYGYTF
.	TRBV4-1	.	TRBJ1-3	TGCGCCAGCATCCGGAGGAATGGAAACACCATATATTTT	CASIRRNGNTIYF
.	TRBV29-1	TRBD1	TRBJ1-1	TGCAGCGTTCCCCCTGAAACAGGGGGCCCTGAAGCTTTCTTT	CSVPPETGGPEAFF
few	TRBV7-6	.	TRBJ2-5	TGTGCCAGCAGCTTATATGTCGGGACACAGTCCCACGGGGCCCAGTACTTC	CASSLYVGTQSHGAQYF
.	TRBV3-1	.	TRBJ2-7	TGTGCCAGCAGCCAAGACTCCGGGACCGTCCGTTTTGAGCAGTACTTC	CASSQDSGTVRFEQYF
few	TRBV20-1	.	TRBJ1-5	TGCAGTGCTAGAGACAGGTCCAATCAGCCCCAGCATTTT	CSARDRSNQPQHF
few	TRBV12-3/TRBV12-4	TRBD1	TRBJ1-3	TGTGCCAGCAGCATACAGGGGTCTGGAAACACCATATATTTT	CASSIQGSGNTIYF
few	TRBV4-1	.	TRBJ1-1	TGCGCCAGCAGCCGAAAATACCTACAGGGCGGCACTGAAGCTTTCTTT	CASSRKYLQGGTEAFF
few	TRBV6-2/TRBV6-3	.	TRBJ2-1	TGTGCCAGCACCAACCGGGGGGAGCAGTTCTTC	CASTNRGEQFF
.	TRBV15	.	TRBJ1-1	TGTGCCACCAGCAGAGCAGGGGAGAACACTGAAGCTTTCTTT	CATSRAGENTEAFF
few	TRBV20-1	.	TRBJ2-7	TGCAGTGCTAACAGGGTTTTCGGGGAGCAGTACTTC	CSANRVFGEQYF
few	TRBV11-2	TRBD1	TRBJ1-2	TGTGCCAGCAGCTTAGAACCCCCCCGGGACAGGGAGGTAGACTATGGCTACACCTTC	CASSLEPPRDREVDYGYTF
many	TRBV25-1	.	TRBJ1-1	TGTGCCAGCAGTCCTCGGACTGGGAACACTGAAGCTTTCTTT	CASSPRTGNTEAFF